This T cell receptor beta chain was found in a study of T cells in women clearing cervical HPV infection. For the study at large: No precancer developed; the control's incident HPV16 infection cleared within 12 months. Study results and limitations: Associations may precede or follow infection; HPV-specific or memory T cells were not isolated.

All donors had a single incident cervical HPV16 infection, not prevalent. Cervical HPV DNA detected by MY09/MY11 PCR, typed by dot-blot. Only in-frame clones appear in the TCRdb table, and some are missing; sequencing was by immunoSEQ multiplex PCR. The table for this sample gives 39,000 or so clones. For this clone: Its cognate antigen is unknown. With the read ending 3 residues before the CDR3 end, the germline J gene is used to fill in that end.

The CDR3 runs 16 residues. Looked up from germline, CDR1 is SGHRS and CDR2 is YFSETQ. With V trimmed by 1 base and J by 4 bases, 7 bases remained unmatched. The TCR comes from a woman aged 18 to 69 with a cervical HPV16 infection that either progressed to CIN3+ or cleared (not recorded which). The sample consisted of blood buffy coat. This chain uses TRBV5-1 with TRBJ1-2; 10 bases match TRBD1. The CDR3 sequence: CASSLTGTGDPYGYTF. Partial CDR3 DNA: TGCGCCAGCAGCTTGACCGGGACAGGGGACCCCTATGGC.